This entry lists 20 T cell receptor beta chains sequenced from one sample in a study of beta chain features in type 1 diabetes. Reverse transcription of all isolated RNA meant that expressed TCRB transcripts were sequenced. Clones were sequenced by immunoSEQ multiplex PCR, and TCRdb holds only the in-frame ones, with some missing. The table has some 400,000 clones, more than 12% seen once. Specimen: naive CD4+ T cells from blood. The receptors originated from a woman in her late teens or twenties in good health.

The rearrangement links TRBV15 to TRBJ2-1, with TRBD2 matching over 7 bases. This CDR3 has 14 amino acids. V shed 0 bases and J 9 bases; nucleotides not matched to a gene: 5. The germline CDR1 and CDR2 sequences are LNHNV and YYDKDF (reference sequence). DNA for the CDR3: TGTGCCACCAGCAGAGATTCCTGGGGGGGTGAGCAGTTCTTC. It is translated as CATSRDSWGGEQFF.

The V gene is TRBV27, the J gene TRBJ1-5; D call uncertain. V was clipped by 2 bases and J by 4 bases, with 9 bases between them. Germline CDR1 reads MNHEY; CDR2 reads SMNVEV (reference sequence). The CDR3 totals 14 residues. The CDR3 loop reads CASSLNPRNQPQHF. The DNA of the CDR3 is TGTGCCAGCAGTTTAAACCCCAGGAATCAGCCCCAGCATTTT.

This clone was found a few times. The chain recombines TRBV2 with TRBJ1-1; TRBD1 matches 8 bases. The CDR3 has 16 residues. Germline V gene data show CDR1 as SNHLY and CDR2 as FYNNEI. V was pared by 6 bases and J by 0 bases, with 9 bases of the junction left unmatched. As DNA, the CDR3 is TGTGCCAGCAGGTCCCGGGACAGGTTAATGAACACTGAAGCTTTCTTT. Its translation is CASRSRDRLMNTEAFF. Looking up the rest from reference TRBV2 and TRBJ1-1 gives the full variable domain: EPEVTQTPSHQVTQMGQEVILRCVPISNHLYFYWYRQILGQKVEFLVSFYNNEISEKSEIFDDQFSVERPDGSNFTLKIRSTKLEDSAMYFCASRSRDRLMNTEAFFGQGTRLTVV.

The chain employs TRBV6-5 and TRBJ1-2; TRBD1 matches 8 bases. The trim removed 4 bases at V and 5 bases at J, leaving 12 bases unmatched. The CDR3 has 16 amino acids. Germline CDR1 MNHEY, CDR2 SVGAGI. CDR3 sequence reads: CASSSKRQGQGYGYTF. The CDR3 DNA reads TGTGCCAGCAGTTCCAAGCGACAGGGGCAGGGATATGGCTACACCTTC.

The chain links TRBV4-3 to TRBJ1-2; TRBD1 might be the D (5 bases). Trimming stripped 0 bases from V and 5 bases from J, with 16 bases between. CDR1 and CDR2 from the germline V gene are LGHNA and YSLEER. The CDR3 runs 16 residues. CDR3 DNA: TGCGCCAGCAGCCAAGATCCCACAGACAGTATATATGGCTACACCTTC. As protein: CASSQDPTDSIYGYTF.

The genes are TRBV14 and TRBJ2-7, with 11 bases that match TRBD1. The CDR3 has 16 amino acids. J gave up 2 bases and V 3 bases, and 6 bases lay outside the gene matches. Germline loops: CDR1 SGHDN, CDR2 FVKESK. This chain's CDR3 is CASSHLPGQGAYEQYF. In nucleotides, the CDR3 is TGTGCCAGCAGCCACCTTCCGGGACAGGGGGCCTACGAGCAGTACTTC.

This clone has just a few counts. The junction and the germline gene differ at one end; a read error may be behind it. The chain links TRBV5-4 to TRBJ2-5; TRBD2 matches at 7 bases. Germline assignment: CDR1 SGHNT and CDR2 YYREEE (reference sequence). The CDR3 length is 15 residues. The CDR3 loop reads CASSLVVGRGETQYF. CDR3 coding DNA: TGCGCCAGCAGCTTGGTAGTTGGGAGGGGCGAGACCCAGTACTTC.

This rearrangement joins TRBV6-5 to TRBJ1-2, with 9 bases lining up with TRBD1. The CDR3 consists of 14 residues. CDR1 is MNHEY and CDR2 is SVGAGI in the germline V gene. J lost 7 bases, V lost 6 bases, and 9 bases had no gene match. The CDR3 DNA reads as TGTGCCAGCAGGTCCGGAGGGACAGGGTTTGGCTACACCTTC. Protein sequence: CASRSGGTGFGYTF.

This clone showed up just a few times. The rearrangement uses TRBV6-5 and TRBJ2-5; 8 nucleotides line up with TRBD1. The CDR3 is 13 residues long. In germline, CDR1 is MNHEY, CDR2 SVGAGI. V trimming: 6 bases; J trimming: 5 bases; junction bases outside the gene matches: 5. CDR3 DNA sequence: TGTGCCAGCAGGAGGGACAGGAGGGAGACCCAGTACTTC. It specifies CASRRDRRETQYF.

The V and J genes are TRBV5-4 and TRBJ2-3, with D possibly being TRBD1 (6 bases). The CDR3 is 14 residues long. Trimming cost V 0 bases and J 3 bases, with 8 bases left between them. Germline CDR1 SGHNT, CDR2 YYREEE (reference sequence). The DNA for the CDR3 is TGTGCCAGCAGCTTGGGGACAGTGACAGATACGCAGTATTTT. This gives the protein CASSLGTVTDTQYF.

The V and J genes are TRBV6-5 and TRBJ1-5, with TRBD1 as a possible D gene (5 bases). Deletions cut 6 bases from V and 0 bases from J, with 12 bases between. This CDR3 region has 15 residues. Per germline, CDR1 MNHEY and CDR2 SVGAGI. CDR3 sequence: CASRPGHYSNQPQHF. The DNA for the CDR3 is TGTGCCAGCAGGCCCGGACACTATAGCAATCAGCCCCAGCATTTT.

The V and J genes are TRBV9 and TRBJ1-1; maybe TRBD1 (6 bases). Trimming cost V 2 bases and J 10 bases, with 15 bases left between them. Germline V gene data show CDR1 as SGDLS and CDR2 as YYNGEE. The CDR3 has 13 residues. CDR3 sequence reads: CASSVTGQSTAFF. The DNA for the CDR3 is TGTGCCAGCAGCGTCACAGGACAGTCGACAGCTTTCTTT.

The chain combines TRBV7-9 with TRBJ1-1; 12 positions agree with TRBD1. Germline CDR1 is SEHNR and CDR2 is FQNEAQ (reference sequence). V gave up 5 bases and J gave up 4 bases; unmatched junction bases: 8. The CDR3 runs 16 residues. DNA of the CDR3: TGTGCCAGCAGCCCGGGACAGGGGGCTTTGGTCACTGAAGCTTTCTTT. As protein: CASSPGQGALVTEAFF. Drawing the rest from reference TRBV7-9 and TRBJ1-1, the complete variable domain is DTGVSQNPRHKITKRGQNVTFRCDPISEHNRLYWYRQTLGQGPEFLTYFQNEAQLEKSRLLSDRFSAERPKGSFSTLEIQRTEQGDSAMYLCASSPGQGALVTEAFFGQGTRLTVV.

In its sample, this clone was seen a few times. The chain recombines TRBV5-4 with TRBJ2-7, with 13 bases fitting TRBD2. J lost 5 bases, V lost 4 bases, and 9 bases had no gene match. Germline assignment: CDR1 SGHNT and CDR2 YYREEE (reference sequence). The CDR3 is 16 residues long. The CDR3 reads CASSARTSGSIHEQYF. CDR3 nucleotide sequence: TGTGCCAGCAGCGCCCGGACTAGCGGGAGTATCCACGAGCAGTACTTC.

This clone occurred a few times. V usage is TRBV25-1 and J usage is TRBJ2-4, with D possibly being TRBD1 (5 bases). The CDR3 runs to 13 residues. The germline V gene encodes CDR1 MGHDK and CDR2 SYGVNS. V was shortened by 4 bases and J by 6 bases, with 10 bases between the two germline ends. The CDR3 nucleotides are TGTGCCAGCAGTGCGCCAGGGTCAAACATTCAGTACTTC. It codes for CASSAPGSNIQYF.

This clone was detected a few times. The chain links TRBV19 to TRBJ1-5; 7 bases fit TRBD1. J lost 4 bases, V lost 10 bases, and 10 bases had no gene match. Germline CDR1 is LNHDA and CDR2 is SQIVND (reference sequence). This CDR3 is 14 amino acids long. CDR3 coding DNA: TGTGCCACCTCCGGGACAGTCTTTAATCAGCCCCAGCATTTT. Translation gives CATSGTVFNQPQHF.

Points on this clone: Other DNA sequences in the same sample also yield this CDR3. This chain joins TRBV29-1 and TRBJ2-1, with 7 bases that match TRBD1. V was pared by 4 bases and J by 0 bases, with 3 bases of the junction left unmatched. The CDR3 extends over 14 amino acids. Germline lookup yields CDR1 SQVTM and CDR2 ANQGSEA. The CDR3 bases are TGCAGCGTTGTCAGGGGGAGCTCCTACAATGAGCAGTTCTTC. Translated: CSVVRGSSYNEQFF.

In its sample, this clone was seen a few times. The CDR3 sequence: CAWSGLASETQYF. The CDR3 nucleotides are TGTGCCTGGAGTGGCCTAGCGTCGGAGACCCAGTACTTC. The chain has TRBV30 and TRBJ2-5, with D possibly TRBD2 on 6 matching bases. Germline CDR1 is GTSNPN and CDR2 is SVGIG (reference sequence). This CDR3 has 13 residues. V was shortened by 1 base and J by 5 bases, with 11 bases between the two germline ends.

CDR3 in amino acids: CASTFSSLFWYGYTF. CDR3 DNA: TGTGCCAGCACCTTTAGTAGCTTATTTTGGTATGGCTACACCTTC. The J gene is TRBJ1-2, the V gene TRBV6-1; no reliable D call. The CDR3 contains 15 residues. The V end lost 7 bases, the J end lost 5 bases, and 20 bases lay between the germline ends. Looked up from germline, CDR1 is MNHNS and CDR2 is SASEGT.

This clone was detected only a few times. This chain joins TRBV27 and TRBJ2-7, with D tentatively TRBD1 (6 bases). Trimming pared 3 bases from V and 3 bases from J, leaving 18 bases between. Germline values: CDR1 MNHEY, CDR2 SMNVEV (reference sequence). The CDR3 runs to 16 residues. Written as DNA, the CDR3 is TGTGCCAGCAGTTTTCGGCCCCCAGGGGCGAACTACGAGCAGTACTTC. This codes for CASSFRPPGANYEQYF.